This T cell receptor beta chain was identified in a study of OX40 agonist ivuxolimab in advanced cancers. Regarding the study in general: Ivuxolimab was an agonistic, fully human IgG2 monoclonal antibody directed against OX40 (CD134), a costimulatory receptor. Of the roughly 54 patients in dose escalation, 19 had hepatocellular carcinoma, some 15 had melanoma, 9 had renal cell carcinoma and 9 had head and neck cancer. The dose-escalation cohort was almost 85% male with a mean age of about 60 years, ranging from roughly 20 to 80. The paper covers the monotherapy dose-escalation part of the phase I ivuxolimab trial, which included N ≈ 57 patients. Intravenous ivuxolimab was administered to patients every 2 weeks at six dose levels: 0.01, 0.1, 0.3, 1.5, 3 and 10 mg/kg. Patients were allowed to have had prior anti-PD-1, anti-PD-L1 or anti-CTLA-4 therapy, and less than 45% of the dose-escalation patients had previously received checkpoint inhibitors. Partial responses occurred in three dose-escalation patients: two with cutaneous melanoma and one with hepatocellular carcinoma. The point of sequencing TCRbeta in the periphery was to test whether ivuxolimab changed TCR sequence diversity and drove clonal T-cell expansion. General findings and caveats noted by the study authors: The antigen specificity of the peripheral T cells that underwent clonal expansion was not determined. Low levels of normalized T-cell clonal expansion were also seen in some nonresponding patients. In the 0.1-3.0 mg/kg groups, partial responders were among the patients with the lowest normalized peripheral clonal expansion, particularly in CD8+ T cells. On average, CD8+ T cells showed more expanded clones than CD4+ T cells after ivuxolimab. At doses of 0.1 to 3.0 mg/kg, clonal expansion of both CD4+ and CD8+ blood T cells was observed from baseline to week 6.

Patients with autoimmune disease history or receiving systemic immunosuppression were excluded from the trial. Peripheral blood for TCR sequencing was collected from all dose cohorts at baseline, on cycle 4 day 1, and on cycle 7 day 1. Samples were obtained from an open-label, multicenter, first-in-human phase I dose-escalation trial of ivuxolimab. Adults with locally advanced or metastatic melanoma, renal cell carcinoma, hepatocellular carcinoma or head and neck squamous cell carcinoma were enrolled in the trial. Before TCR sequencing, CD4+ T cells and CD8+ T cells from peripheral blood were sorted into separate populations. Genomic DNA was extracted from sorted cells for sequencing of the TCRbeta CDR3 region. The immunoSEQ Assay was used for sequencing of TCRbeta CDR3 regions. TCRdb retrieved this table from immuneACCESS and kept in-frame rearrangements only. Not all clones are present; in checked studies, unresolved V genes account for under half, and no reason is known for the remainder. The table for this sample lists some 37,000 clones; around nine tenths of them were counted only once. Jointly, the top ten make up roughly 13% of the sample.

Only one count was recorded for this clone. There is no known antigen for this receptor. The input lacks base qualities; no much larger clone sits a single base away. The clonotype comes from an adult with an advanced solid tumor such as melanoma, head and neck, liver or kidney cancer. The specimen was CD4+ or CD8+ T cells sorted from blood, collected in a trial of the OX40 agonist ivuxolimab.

The CDR3 reads as follows: CASSSTGETQYF. The base sequence is TGTGCCAGCAGTTCTACCGGGGAGACCCAGTACTTC. Recombination linked TRBV6-5 to TRBJ2-5; no D gene call is confident. The germline V gene provides CDR1 MNHEY and CDR2 SVGAGI. Taken from cysteine to phenylalanine, the CDR3 has 12 residues. Left in the record is the CDR3 DNA by itself, 36 bases read in frame from the first base. Between the V and J ends, shortened by 4 bases and 5 bases respectively, the junction contains 8 bases.